The 4 T cell receptor beta chains below all came from one sample that was sequenced in a study of T cell responses to AZD1222 COVID-19 vaccine (dated by TCRdb to the early 2020s). Per the publication, the time point label means: baseline before first vaccination. The library was obtained by the immunoSEQ multiplex PCR assay. This immuneACCESS table, as held by TCRdb, lists in-frame sequences with V and J called but not all clones. Of the missing ones, under half trace to an unresolved V gene in checked studies; the others have no known cause. This sample gives some 130,000 clones in total; about nine tenths of them show up just once. Approximately 6% of the sample is in the top ten clones. This specimen consisted of peripheral blood, obtained on day 0 of AZD1222 vaccination. The receptors come from an adult in good health.

The chain carries TRBV2 and TRBJ1-3; D is perhaps TRBD1 (5 bases). The CDR3 totals 14 residues. The ends were cut back, 11 bases at V and 8 bases at J, with 22 bases in the middle. From germline, CDR1 is SNHLY and CDR2 FYNNEI. This CDR3 is CAHGTSATGDTIYF. The CDR3 bases are TGTGCCCACGGGACTTCCGCAACTGGGGACACCATATATTTT.

This clone was seen just once. V usage is TRBV14 and J usage is TRBJ1-1; D perhaps matches TRBD1 (5 bases). Trimming took 2 bases from V and 5 from J, leaving 6 bases between them. The length of the CDR3 is 12 residues. CDR1 is SGHDN and CDR2 is FVKESK in the germline V gene. CDR3 in amino acids: CASSQRQTEAFF. For the CDR3, the DNA is TGTGCCAGCAGCCAACGACAGACTGAAGCTTTCTTT.

The chain has TRBV3-1 (or the pseudogene TRBV3-2) and TRBJ2-7, with TRBD2 matching over 9 bases. The CDR3 is made up of 16 amino acids. The V segment lost 7 bases and the J segment 2 bases; nucleotides outside the gene matches: 12. Germline V gene data show CDR1 as LGHDT and CDR2 as YNNKEL (reference sequence). This chain's CDR3 is CASMPRSSGVPYEQYF. As DNA, the CDR3 is TGTGCCAGCATGCCAAGGTCTAGCGGGGTACCCTACGAGCAGTACTTC.

This chain's CDR3 is CASSFRGGPDQPQHF. In DNA form, the CDR3 reads TGTGCCAGCAGCTTTCGAGGGGGCCCGGATCAGCCCCAGCATTTT. The J gene is TRBJ1-5, the V gene TRBV5-8, with TRBD1 identical over 7 bases. V trimming: 2 bases; J trimming: 5 bases; junction bases outside the gene matches: 7. The CDR3 extends over 15 amino acids. Germline V gene data show CDR1 as SGHTS and CDR2 as YDEGEE.